This T cell receptor beta chain appears in the sequencing data of a study of blood T cell repertoires in COVID-19. Overall study context: Collection of acute and convalescent COVID-19 samples took place in the United States, Italy and Spain.

Repertoires were generated with immunoSEQ multiplex PCR, while TCRdb's copy carries only in-frame clones and drops some. The data hold some 39,000 clones, with approximately 91% observed a single time. This CDR3 contains 13 residues. Trimming took 4 bases from V and 7 from J, leaving 8 bases between them. Germline lookup yields CDR1 LNHDA and CDR2 SQIVND (reference sequence). The receptor comes from a human donor in a cohort sampled during active COVID-19. The genes are TRBV19 and TRBJ1-6; possible D gene TRBD1, 5 bases. The material sequenced was peripheral blood. The CDR3 DNA follows: TGTGCCAGTAGTACCCGACAGAATTCACCCCTCCACTTT. It yields the protein CASSTRQNSPLHF. Looking up the rest from reference TRBV19 and TRBJ1-6 gives the full variable domain: DGGITQSPKYLFRKEGQNVTLSCEQNLNHDAMYWYRQDPGQGLRLIYYSQIVNDFQKGDIAEGYSVSREKKESFPLTVTSAQKNPTAFYLCASSTRQNSPLHFGNGTRLTVT.